The T cell receptor beta chain described here comes from a study of T cell responses to AZD1222 COVID-19 vaccine (dated by TCRdb to the early 2020s). In terms of the full investigation: AZD1222 recipients with second doses at about 4 weeks or about 12 weeks were pooled, because spike-specific TCR depth and breadth did not differ between schedules. Trial participants were enrolled by age into subgroups of 18-55, 56-69 and 70-plus years, and around 150, 28 and 57 TCR-sequenced participants, respectively, were included in these subgroups. TCR sequencing covered over 230 trial participants: around 210 given two doses of AZD1222 and 26 given two doses of MenACWY control vaccine.

The CDR3 regions of human TCRbeta chains were analyzed by immunosequencing. Per the original workflow: Repertoire TCRs were checked for matches against a reference library of SARS-CoV-2-specific TCRs that had been generated using the MIRA antigen-specificity platform. Breadth meant the fraction of unique TCRs that were SARS-CoV-2-associated, whereas depth meant the fraction of total T cells that were SARS-CoV-2-associated. Using the MIRA data, each spike-specific TCR was mapped to the spike region that the TCR reacts to and placed in a CD4 or CD8 class. Log10-transformed breadth and depth values were compared by one-way ANOVA with Sidak's multiple comparisons tests. As stored in TCRdb, this immuneACCESS dataset retains in-frame rearrangements with V and J assigned. A fraction of the clones does not appear; measured against another copy, unresolved V genes explain less than half of the discrepancy, and the remainder lacks a known reason. V and J calls and clone size come straight from that table; D and trimming were deduced from the DNA. The sample table holds about 140,000 clones, of which approximately 93% were seen once. The ten largest clones represent approximately 4.9% of the sample.

Explained via the paper, the time point label denotes: baseline before first vaccination. Vaccinee samples came from UK trials COV001 and COV002, including a single-blind randomized controlled phase 2/3 trial of AZD1222 (ChAdOx1 nCoV-19) in healthy adults. For TCRbeta chain sequencing, PBMC samples were collected from trial participants at day 0 and at day 28 after the second dose. On this clone: No antigen is known for it. No per-base quality is available; no much larger clone lies one base away.

Taken from cysteine to phenylalanine, the CDR3 has 14 residues. Of the read, only the CDR3 DNA is kept; its 42 bases are in frame from base 1. Trimming takes 4 bases from V and 2 bases from J, and the germline ends sit 12 bases apart. From a lookup of the germline V gene (reference sequence), CDR1 and CDR2 are MNHEY and SMNVEV. Here is what the overall study found, with its caveats: Reportedly, almost half of the unique spike-specific TCRs recognized epitopes lying outside the regions that are mutated in the B.1.351 and B.1.1.7 variants. The whole spike protein was spanned by vaccine-associated CD4 TCRs, and dominant responses were seen in regions 160-218 and 743-854. Participants were mostly white British and included more females than males, and it was suggested by the authors that clonal diversity may have been underestimated. After two AZD1222 doses, spike-specific TCR breadth and depth were significantly higher than at day 0 and than in MenACWY recipients. Because no samples from the day 14 peak response were available, repertoires could be characterized only after the peak T cell response. Only five to seven AZD1222 recipients were SARS-CoV-2 seropositive at baseline, limiting conclusions about previously exposed vaccinees. In the small 56-69-year group, the increase in depth fell short of significance, most likely because of low power.

The receptor was derived from an adult in good health. The material sequenced was peripheral blood, taken on day 0 of AZD1222 vaccination. The sequence is built from TRBV27 and TRBJ2-7; a tentative D call is TRBD2 (6 bases match). The nucleotide sequence is given as TGTGCCAGCAGTTATAGCGGAGGGCCCTACGAGCAGTACTTC. This translates into CASSYSGGPYEQYF.